Listed below are T cell receptor beta chains from one sample, sequenced in a study of immune cell composition in non-small cell lung cancer. Sequencing was performed with immunoSEQ multiplex PCR; in TCRdb, only in-frame clones are kept and a portion is missing. This sample carries roughly 15,000 clones, around 80% of them seen once, and the ten largest clones take about 10%. The same sample was also used in a study of CD4 T cells in lung cancer.

The sequenced sample was non-adjacent lung tissue. The source is a human donor with non-small cell lung cancer. CDR3s include the opening cysteine and the closing phenylalanine or tryptophan. D genes are given only for firm matches. A row's size may be missing; if present it is once, few, many or a size class.

D gene: TRBD1; J gene: TRBJ2-3; CDR3 length: 15; clone size: once; V gene: TRBV18; CDR3 DNA: TGTGCCAGCTCAAGACAGGGCGCTAGCACAGATACGCAGTATTTT; CDR3 protein: CASSRQGASTDTQYF
D gene: NA; J gene: TRBJ2-7; CDR3 length: 14; clone size: NA; V gene: TRBV2; CDR3 DNA: TGTGCCAGCAGTGACCCCAACAGGCCCTACGAGCAGTACTTC; CDR3 protein: CASSDPNRPYEQYF
D gene: NA; J gene: TRBJ2-5; CDR3 length: 14; clone size: NA; V gene: TRBV15; CDR3 DNA: TGTGCCACCAGCGGGCGGGCCCCTCAAGAGACCCAGTACTTC; CDR3 protein: CATSGRAPQETQYF
D gene: TRBD2; J gene: TRBJ2-7; CDR3 length: 16; clone size: NA; V gene: TRBV4-2; CDR3 DNA: TGTGCCAGCAGCTTGGAAATAGCGGGGAATTCCTACGAGCAGTACTTC; CDR3 protein: CASSLEIAGNSYEQYF
D gene: NA; J gene: TRBJ2-5; CDR3 length: 14; clone size: NA; V gene: TRBV30; CDR3 DNA: TGTGCCTGGAGTGTACTTTTTGGGCAAGAGACCCAGTACTTC; CDR3 protein: CAWSVLFGQETQYF
D gene: TRBD2; J gene: TRBJ2-1; CDR3 length: 15; clone size: NA; V gene: TRBV9; CDR3 DNA: TGTGCCAGCAGCCCGCTAGCGGGGCAAGGCAATGAGCAGTTCTTC; CDR3 protein: CASSPLAGQGNEQFF
D gene: NA; J gene: TRBJ1-2; CDR3 length: 16; clone size: NA; V gene: TRBV14; CDR3 DNA: TGTGCCAGCAGCCCCCTAACGGCAGGGAGGAACTATGGCTACACCTTC; CDR3 protein: CASSPLTAGRNYGYTF
D gene: TRBD1; J gene: TRBJ1-2; CDR3 length: 13; clone size: NA; V gene: TRBV18; CDR3 DNA: TGTGCCAGCTCTCCGGGACAGGGGGATGGCTACACCTTC; CDR3 protein: CASSPGQGDGYTF
D gene: TRBD2; J gene: TRBJ2-2; CDR3 length: 16; clone size: few; V gene: TRBV9; CDR3 DNA: TGTGCCAGCAGCCAAGGACTAGCGGGGGGCACCGGGGAGCTGTTTTTT; CDR3 protein: CASSQGLAGGTGELFF
D gene: TRBD2; J gene: TRBJ2-3; CDR3 length: 16; clone size: NA; V gene: TRBV7-2; CDR3 DNA: TGTGCCAGCAGCTACATAGCGGGGGAGGGTACAGATACGCAGTATTTT; CDR3 protein: CASSYIAGEGTDTQYF
D gene: TRBD1; J gene: TRBJ1-1; CDR3 length: 16; clone size: NA; V gene: TRBV23-1; CDR3 DNA: TGCGCCAGCAGTCGCCCCGCCGGACAGGGGAACACTGAAGCTTTCTTT; CDR3 protein: CASSRPAGQGNTEAFF
D gene: TRBD1; J gene: TRBJ1-1; CDR3 length: 15; clone size: NA; V gene: TRBV4-2; CDR3 DNA: TGTGCCAGCAGCCTCCAGGCCAGGGGGGACACTGAAGCTTTCTTT; CDR3 protein: CASSLQARGDTEAFF
D gene: TRBD1; J gene: TRBJ1-2; CDR3 length: 14; clone size: NA; V gene: TRBV5-1; CDR3 DNA: TGCGCCAGCAGCTGGACCGGGACAGGGTATGGCTACACCTTC; CDR3 protein: CASSWTGTGYGYTF
D gene: NA; J gene: TRBJ2-3; CDR3 length: 16; clone size: once; V gene: TRBV28; CDR3 DNA: TGTGCCAGCAGTCTAGGGGGGCGGGGGAACGCAGATACGCAGTATTTT; CDR3 protein: CASSLGGRGNADTQYF
D gene: NA; J gene: TRBJ2-7; CDR3 length: 14; clone size: NA; V gene: TRBV5-5; CDR3 DNA: TGTGCCAGCAGCCAAGTCGGAGATTTCTACGAGCAGTACTTC; CDR3 protein: CASSQVGDFYEQYF
D gene: NA; J gene: TRBJ1-1; CDR3 length: 16; clone size: NA; V gene: TRBV5-1; CDR3 DNA: TGCGCCAGCAGCTTGGGAATAAGCTCCCAGGGCGCTGAAGCTTTCTTT; CDR3 protein: CASSLGISSQGAEAFF
D gene: NA; J gene: TRBJ2-5; CDR3 length: 15; clone size: NA; V gene: TRBV4-2; CDR3 DNA: TGTGCCAGCAGCCAAGGCAGAGGAGCCCAAGAGACCCAGTACTTC; CDR3 protein: CASSQGRGAQETQYF
D gene: TRBD1; J gene: TRBJ2-2; CDR3 length: 17; clone size: NA; V gene: TRBV10-3; CDR3 DNA: TGTGCCATCAGTGAGTGGGGGGACAGGGCGAACACCGGGGAGCTGTTTTTT; CDR3 protein: CAISEWGDRANTGELFF
D gene: NA; J gene: TRBJ1-3; CDR3 length: 12; clone size: NA; V gene: TRBV30; CDR3 DNA: TGTGCCTGGAGTGTGTCCGGGGACACCATATATTTT; CDR3 protein: CAWSVSGDTIYF
D gene: NA; J gene: TRBJ1-2; CDR3 length: 13; clone size: NA; V gene: TRBV7-9; CDR3 DNA: TGTGCCAGCAGCTCCGTCTCCGTCTATGGCTACACCTTC; CDR3 protein: CASSSVSVYGYTF
D gene: TRBD1; J gene: TRBJ1-2; CDR3 length: 14; clone size: few; V gene: TRBV6-5; CDR3 DNA: TGTGCCAGCAGTTACCTACAGGGGGGCTATGGCTACACCTTC; CDR3 protein: CASSYLQGGYGYTF
D gene: NA; J gene: TRBJ2-1; CDR3 length: 15; clone size: NA; V gene: TRBV27; CDR3 DNA: TGTGCCAGCAGTTTTGCGGGACGCTACTACAATGAGCAGTTCTTC; CDR3 protein: CASSFAGRYYNEQFF